A single sample gave rise to the 31 T cell receptor beta chains below, sequenced in a study of blood T cells in healthy people across ages. Primers used in a second PCR of roughly 7 to 11 cycles were a sample-barcoded 5' primer and a J-beta primer mix. TCRdb processed the 5' RACE reads anew with MiXCR; each CDR3 protein has one entry. The table has some 1.4 million distinct CDR3 sequences, approximately 42% seen once. Specimen: blood. Receptors were obtained from a woman aged 18-35 years in good health.

This clonotype was observed a handful of times. The J gene is TRBJ1-2, the V gene TRBV3-1; 12 positions match TRBD1. Trimming removed 2 bases from V and 3 bases from J; junction bases left unmatched: 7. Germline V CDR1 and CDR2: LGHDT, YNNKEL (reference sequence). CDR3 size: 17 residues. As DNA, the CDR3 is TGTGCCAGCAGCCAACCCGGGACAGGGGGCGCTTACTATGGCTACACCTTC. This translates into CASSQPGTGGAYYGYTF.

In this sample, this clonotype turned up once. This may be a read error: a much more frequent sequence differs by one nucleotide. The chain joins TRBV7-2 to TRBJ2-3; no clear D gene. This CDR3 region has 12 residues. From germline, CDR1 is SGHTA and CDR2 FQGNSA. For the CDR3, the DNA is TGTGCCAGCGGCTTAATGCCAGATACGCAGTATTTT. The encoded protein is CASGLMPDTQYF.

The chain joins TRBV25-1 to TRBJ2-3, with TRBD2 as a possible D gene (5 bases). The CDR3 length is 16 residues. V lost 1 base and J lost 0, with 11 bases in between. The V gene's germline CDR1 is MGHDK and CDR2 SYGVNS. The chain's CDR3 is CASSEWGADSTDTQYF. The CDR3 nucleotides read TGTGCCAGCAGTGAATGGGGAGCGGATAGCACAGATACGCAGTATTTT. Together with reference TRBV25-1 and TRBJ2-3, the CDR3 gives the full variable domain: EADIYQTPRYLVIGTGKKITLECSQTMGHDKMYWYQQDPGMELHLIHYSYGVNSTEKGDLSSESTVSRIRTEHFPLTLESARPSHTSQYLCASSEWGADSTDTQYFGPGTRLTVL.

The chain has TRBV12-3 or TRBV12-4 and TRBJ2-1; 7 bases are shared with TRBD2. The CDR3 consists of 15 residues. V was pared by 9 bases and J by 10 bases, with 18 bases of the junction left unmatched. CDR3 bases: TGTGCCAGTGGGCCGGGGCAGGGAGGGACCTACGAGCAGTTCTTC. Protein: CASGPGQGGTYEQFF.

The table lists this clonotype with a few counts. The gene calls are TRBV6-5 and TRBJ2-4, with D perhaps TRBD2 (6 bases). The V and J ends lost 2 bases and 1 base respectively, with 12 bases between them. Germline-derived CDR1 and CDR2 are MNHEY and SVGAGI. The CDR3 runs to 16 residues. In nucleotides, the CDR3 is TGTGCCAGCAGTTACAGCACCGGAGGGGCCAAAAACATTCAGTACTTC. Its translation: CASSYSTGGAKNIQYF.

The J gene is TRBJ2-7, the V gene TRBV2; 9 bases fit TRBD1. CDR1 and CDR2 (germline): SNHLY, FYNNEI. With 3 bases clipped from V and 7 bases from J, the junction kept 16 bases outside the gene matches. The CDR3 totals 17 residues. The DNA for the CDR3 is TGTGCCAGCAGTGAGCCCAACACAGGGGGCGAGGACAATGAGCAGTACTTC. Translating gives CASSEPNTGGEDNEQYF.

The V gene is TRBV6-2 or TRBV6-3, the J gene TRBJ1-1; D is ambiguous. Trimming pared 4 bases from V and 2 bases from J, leaving 11 bases between. The length of the CDR3 is 14 residues. CDR1 MNHEY and CDR2 SVGEGT come from the germline V gene. The chain's CDR3 is CASSSRTQNTEAFF. The CDR3 nucleotides are TGTGCCAGCAGTTCGAGGACGCAAAACACTGAAGCTTTCTTT.

The chain joins TRBV20-1 to TRBJ1-5, with 9 positions matching TRBD1. This CDR3 is 18 amino acids long. In germline, CDR1 is DFQATT, CDR2 SNEGSKA (reference sequence). V lost 2 bases, J lost 3 bases, and 14 bases stayed unmatched. CDR3 DNA sequence: TGCAGTGCTAGACCGCCTCAGGCCCGGGACAGGGACAATCAGCCCCAGCATTTT. The encoded protein is CSARPPQARDRDNQPQHF.

This chain links TRBV10-3 with TRBJ2-5; 10 bases line up with TRBD1. With V trimmed by 3 bases and J by 1 base, 5 bases remained unmatched. Germline loops: CDR1 ENHRY, CDR2 SYGVKD. The CDR3 extends over 16 amino acids. The chain's CDR3 is CAISDEGQGCQETQYF. For the CDR3, the DNA is TGTGCCATCAGTGATGAGGGACAGGGGTGCCAAGAGACCCAGTACTTC.

This clonotype has more than one count but fewer than ten. The chain is built from TRBV7-2 and TRBJ2-3; no clear D gene. This CDR3 region has 15 residues. V shed 1 base and J shed 2 bases, with 10 bases lying between them. Germline V gene sequence: CDR1 SGHTA, CDR2 FQGNSA. CDR3: CASSLGALITDTQYF. CDR3 nucleotides: TGTGCCAGCAGCTTAGGAGCCCTGATCACAGATACGCAGTATTTT.

This clonotype was picked up one time. The V and J genes are TRBV24-1 and TRBJ2-1, with 9 positions matching TRBD2. CDR3 length: 16 amino acids. J gave up 7 bases and V 0 bases, and 6 bases lay outside the gene matches. The germline CDR1 and CDR2 sequences are KGHDR and SFDVKD. CDR3 protein: CATSDLSAGGPNEQFF. The DNA of the CDR3 is TGTGCCACCAGTGATTTGAGCGCGGGAGGGCCGAATGAGCAGTTCTTC.

In its sample, this clonotype was seen a few times. This chain joins TRBV6-5 and TRBJ2-7; 7 nucleotides align to TRBD2. There are 15 residues in the CDR3. Germline V gives CDR1 MNHEY, CDR2 SVGAGI. V lost 0 bases and J lost 3; bases outside the gene matches: 5. CDR3 sequence: CASSYSSGDYYEQYF. Here the CDR3 DNA reads TGTGCCAGCAGTTACTCGAGCGGGGATTACTACGAGCAGTACTTC.

In this sample, this clonotype turned up once. V and J are TRBV20-1 and TRBJ1-2; no reliable D call. The CDR3 sequence is 13 residues long. The V and J ends lost 6 bases and 4 bases respectively, with 15 bases between them. CDR1 is DFQATT, CDR2 SNEGSKA, per germline (reference sequence). CDR3 loop: CSAPMGKGYGYTF. For the CDR3, the DNA is TGCAGTGCGCCTATGGGGAAGGGCTATGGCTACACCTTC.

The CDR3 spells CASSDQGSYNTEAFF. DNA of the CDR3: TGTGCCAGCTCCGACCAGGGCAGTTATAACACTGAAGCTTTCTTT. This sequence joins TRBV18 and TRBJ1-1; a weak D match, TRBD1 (5 bases). This CDR3 has 15 amino acids. Trimming removed 6 bases from V and 2 bases from J, with 16 bases in between. Germline V lookup: CDR1 KGHSH, CDR2 LQKENI.

Details on this clonotype: One junction end does not reproduce the germline sequence, and a read error may be involved. This chain connects TRBV6-2 or TRBV6-3 to TRBJ1-6, with D tentatively TRBD1 (6 bases). This CDR3 contains 17 residues. CDR1 is MNHEY and CDR2 is SVGEGT in the germline V gene. For the CDR3, the DNA is TGCGCCAGCAGTTACGACGGGGATGGGGGCCGAAATTCACCCCTCCACTTT. Its translation: CASSYDGDGGRNSPLHF.

This clonotype was found once. The chain employs TRBV12-3 or TRBV12-4 and TRBJ2-5; 13 positions match TRBD2. Matching the DNA end better, TRBJ2-7 makes the J call doubtful. This CDR3 contains 14 residues. The CDR3: CASSLTSGGAEQYF. DNA for the CDR3: TGTGCCAGCAGTCTAACTAGCGGGGGGGCCGAGCAGTACTTC.

The table lists this clonotype with a few counts. V is TRBV5-1 and J is TRBJ2-1; no definite D call. The CDR3 extends over 17 amino acids. Germline CDR1 and CDR2: SGHRS and YFSETQ. Trimming removed 1 base at V and 0 bases at J, with 14 bases between. CDR3 nucleotide sequence: TGCGCCAGCAGCTTGTCCGGTCCGTCCAGCTCCTACAATGAGCAGTTCTTC. This sequence encodes CASSLSGPSSSYNEQFF.

The chain's CDR3 is CSARDRWSGRGLDTQYF. The CDR3 DNA reads as TGCAGTGCTAGAGATCGGTGGAGCGGGAGGGGTTTAGATACGCAGTATTTT. The chain joins TRBV20-1 to TRBJ2-3, with 10 bases lining up with TRBD2. The germline CDR1 and CDR2 sequences are DFQATT and SNEGSKA (reference sequence). J was trimmed by 5 bases and V by 0 bases; bases with no gene match: 11. The CDR3 covers 17 residues.

The J gene is TRBJ2-1, the V gene TRBV10-2; 8 positions match TRBD2. With 6 bases clipped from V and 4 bases from J, the junction kept 8 bases outside the gene matches. This CDR3 has 15 amino acids. CDR1 WSHSY and CDR2 SAAADI come from the germline V gene. The CDR3 sequence is CASRERSGGYNEQFF. Here the CDR3 DNA reads TGCGCCAGCAGGGAACGAAGCGGGGGTTACAATGAGCAGTTCTTC.

This clonotype was seen a handful of times. The chain combines TRBV7-9 with TRBJ2-1; 7 nucleotides line up with TRBD2. CDR1 and CDR2 from the germline V gene are SEHNR and FQNEAQ (reference sequence). The J segment lost 7 bases and the V segment lost 6 bases, leaving 9 bases of the junction unmatched. The CDR3 totals 14 residues. This chain's CDR3 is CASSRAGVFNEQFF. In DNA form, the CDR3 reads TGTGCCAGCAGTCGCGCGGGAGTTTTTAATGAGCAGTTCTTC.

The chain employs TRBV20-1 and TRBJ2-7, with 9 bases identical to TRBD2. CDR1 and CDR2 (germline): DFQATT, SNEGSKA (reference sequence). CDR3 size: 15 residues. V was pared by 6 bases and J by 4 bases, with 13 bases of the junction left unmatched. For the CDR3, the DNA is TGCAGTGCCCAAACTTTGATAGCGGGAGAATACGAGCAGTACTTC. As protein: CSAQTLIAGEYEQYF.

The J gene is TRBJ2-5, the V gene TRBV15; TRBD1 aligns across 9 bases. This CDR3 has 16 amino acids. V trimming: 0 bases; J trimming: 2 bases; junction bases outside the gene matches: 4. CDR1 and CDR2 from the germline V gene are LNHNV and YYDKDF (reference sequence). In nucleotides, the CDR3 is TGTGCCACCAGCAGAGATTACGGGACAGGGCAAGAGACCCAGTACTTC. It is translated as CATSRDYGTGQETQYF.

This clonotype has more than one count but fewer than ten. The V gene is TRBV12-3 or TRBV12-4, the J gene TRBJ1-2; D is unresolved. V lost 3 bases, J lost 8 bases, and 13 bases lay in between. CDR3 length: 13 amino acids. DNA for the CDR3: TGTGCCAGCAGTTTTGGTGGGGTGACCGGCTACACCTTC. It encodes CASSFGGVTGYTF.

This chain uses TRBV2 with TRBJ2-1, with D tentatively TRBD2 (6 bases). The germline CDR1 and CDR2 sequences are SNHLY and FYNNEI. This CDR3 comprises 15 residues. The V and J ends lost 7 bases and 5 bases respectively, with 18 bases between them. CDR3 DNA sequence: TGTGCCAGCACGAGACGGACTACACTAAACAATGAGCAGTTCTTC. It yields the protein CASTRRTTLNNEQFF.

The V and J genes are TRBV7-9 and TRBJ1-6, with 7 bases lining up with TRBD1. The CDR3 is 14 amino acids. V lost 4 bases and J lost 6; bases outside the gene matches: 3. Germline V gene sequence: CDR1 SEHNR, CDR2 FQNEAQ (reference sequence). CDR3 residues: CASSSHRGNSPLHF. The CDR3 coding sequence is TGTGCCAGCAGCTCTCACAGGGGTAATTCACCCCTCCACTTT.

On this clonotype itself: At one end the junction does not follow the germline gene, possibly because of a read error. In nucleotides, the CDR3 is TGTACCAGCAGCGTGGGGCTAGCGGGTGAGCAGTTCTTC. It encodes CTSSVGLAGEQFF. This chain connects TRBV9 to TRBJ2-1; 8 bases line up with TRBD2. The CDR3 length is 13 residues. Germline V gene lookup returns CDR1 SGDLS and CDR2 YYNGEE.

The chain employs TRBV7-3 and TRBJ2-3; TRBD2 matches 9 bases. With 2 bases clipped from V and 5 bases from J, the junction kept 5 bases outside the gene matches. The germline gives CDR1 SGHTA, CDR2 FQGTGA. The length of the CDR3 is 15 residues. The CDR3 region is CASSLGGGAEDTQYF. CDR3 sequence (DNA): TGTGCCAGCAGCTTAGGCGGGGGGGCCGAAGATACGCAGTATTTT.

The chain links TRBV4-1 to TRBJ2-5; D may be TRBD1 or TRBD2 (5 bases each). This CDR3 is 15 amino acids long. Germline V lookup: CDR1 MGHRA, CDR2 YSYEKL. Trimming stripped 3 bases from V and 5 bases from J, with 16 bases between. CDR3 nucleotide sequence: TGCGCCAGCAGCCAGGGGCTAGCTTTGGGGGAGACCCAGTACTTC. Its translation: CASSQGLALGETQYF.

The CDR3 coding sequence is TGTGCCAGCAGCCACCTGGACAGGGGGCACTATGGCTACACCTTC. It specifies CASSHLDRGHYGYTF. J is TRBJ1-2 and V is TRBV28; 11 bases agree with TRBD1. Germline values: CDR1 MDHEN, CDR2 SYDVKM. The CDR3 consists of 15 residues. Trimming took 6 bases from V and 3 from J; bases not matched to a gene: 6.

A few counts support this clonotype. The CDR3 nucleotides are TGTGCCAGCAGCTTACCGGACAACTCCTACAATGAGCAGTTCTTC. It translates to CASSLPDNSYNEQFF. The chain has TRBV7-9 and TRBJ2-1; a possible D gene is TRBD1 (5 bases). V shed 2 bases and J shed 0 bases, with 8 bases lying between them. The CDR3 has 15 residues. CDR1 and CDR2 from the germline V gene are SEHNR and FQNEAQ (reference sequence).

This clonotype has a handful of counts. This rearrangement joins TRBV12-3 or TRBV12-4 to TRBJ2-1, with 7 bases identical to TRBD2. The CDR3 contains 16 residues. V shed 4 bases and J 6 bases; nucleotides not matched to a gene: 12. CDR3 nucleotide sequence: TGTGCCAGCAGTTCCTTCCCCGCGGGAGTTAGCAATGAGCAGTTCTTC. Translating gives CASSSFPAGVSNEQFF.